These T cell receptor beta chains were read from a single sample in a study of blood T cell repertoires in COVID-19. Method: immunoSEQ multiplex PCR; TCRdb's copy keeps in-frame clones and lacks some. The sample holds over 200,000 clones, 90% seen once. Sample: PBMCs or T cells enriched from blood (not recorded which). The receptors shown here come from a man aged 25-45 years who had been exposed to COVID-19. Each CDR3 is given with its conserved first and last residue. D genes are given only for firm matches. Size values are once, few and many counts, or a class for expanded clones, and some rows have none.

clone_size	v_call	j_call	d_call	cdr3_length	cdr3_aa	cdr3_nt
NA	TRBV27	TRBJ2-3	NA	13	CASSPRWADTQYF	TGTGCCAGCAGTCCCCGATGGGCGGATACGCAGTATTTT
NA	TRBV10-1	TRBJ2-5	NA	16	CASSESNHQDQETQYF	TGCGCCAGCAGTGAGTCGAACCACCAGGACCAAGAGACCCAGTACTTC
NA	TRBV25-1	TRBJ1-2	TRBD1	12	CASTRDRDGYTF	TGTGCCAGCACCAGGGACAGGGACGGCTACACCTTC
few	TRBV5-5	TRBJ1-5	NA	13	CASSLWADQPQHF	TGTGCCAGCAGCTTGTGGGCAGATCAGCCCCAGCATTTT
NA	TRBV27	TRBJ1-6	NA	14	CASTAPGFNSPLHF	TGTGCCAGCACCGCCCCAGGGTTTAATTCACCCCTCCACTTT
NA	TRBV9	TRBJ2-5	NA	15	CASSVQPGDQETQYF	TGTGCCAGCAGCGTACAGCCGGGGGATCAAGAGACCCAGTACTTC
NA	TRBV6-5	TRBJ1-6	NA	14	CASRLPGGDSPLHF	TGTGCCAGCCGCCTCCCGGGTGGTGATTCACCCCTCCACTTT
NA	TRBV18	TRBJ1-2	NA	14	CASSPPGQFEGYTF	TGTGCCAGCTCACCACCAGGACAGTTTGAAGGCTACACCTTC
NA	TRBV7-2	TRBJ2-5	TRBD2	17	CASSLAPGGSGAETQYF	TGTGCCAGCAGCTTAGCGCCCGGCGGTAGCGGGGCAGAGACCCAGTACTTC
NA	TRBV5-4	TRBJ2-5	NA	14	CASSLAQAQETQYF	TGTGCCAGCAGCTTGGCGCAGGCACAAGAGACCCAGTACTTC
NA	TRBV16	TRBJ2-5	NA	14	CASSQSSGGETQYF	TGTGCCAGCAGCCAATCATCGGGGGGCGAGACCCAGTACTTC
NA	TRBV20-1	TRBJ1-4	NA	10	CSALDEKLFF	TGCAGTGCTCTAGATGAAAAACTGTTTTTT
NA	TRBV11-3	TRBJ1-1	TRBD1	15	CASSSGTGGTTEAFF	TGTGCCAGCAGCTCCGGGACAGGGGGTACCACTGAAGCTTTCTTT
NA	TRBV18	TRBJ1-3	NA	14	CASSPSNSGNTIYF	TGTGCCAGCTCACCGAGTAACTCTGGAAACACCATATATTTT
NA	TRBV12-5	TRBJ2-2	NA	14	CASGSARPPGELFF	TGTGCTAGTGGCTCGGCCAGGCCCCCCGGGGAGCTGTTTTTT
NA	TRBV9	TRBJ2-3	TRBD2	16	CASSAEAGGRTDTQYF	TGTGCCAGCAGCGCGGAGGCGGGGGGACGCACAGATACGCAGTATTTT
NA	TRBV7-9	TRBJ1-6	NA	15	CASSPGGARDSPLHF	TGTGCCAGCAGCCCGGGTGGGGCAAGGGATTCACCCCTCCACTTT
NA	TRBV7-2	TRBJ2-3	TRBD2	14	CASSYGGGQDTQYF	TGTGCCAGCAGTTACGGGGGGGGGCAAGATACGCAGTATTTT
once	TRBV5-4	TRBJ2-3	TRBD2	15	CASSSRSGGADTQYF	TGTGCCAGCAGCTCGAGGAGCGGGGGGGCAGATACGCAGTATTTT
once	TRBV7-9	TRBJ2-2	TRBD2	19	CASSPRPGLAGGETGELFF	TGTGCCAGCAGCCCCCGCCCGGGACTAGCGGGGGGCGAGACCGGGGAGCTGTTTTTT
NA	TRBV4-1	TRBJ1-4	NA	14	CASTPDPSGEKLFF	TGCGCCAGCACCCCCGACCCCTCGGGGGAAAAACTGTTTTTT
NA	TRBV7-9	TRBJ2-3	NA	13	CASSPRGPDTQYF	TGTGCCAGCAGCCCCCGAGGCCCAGATACGCAGTATTTT
few	TRBV10-2	TRBJ1-5	NA	13	CASVEQYNQPQHF	TGCGCCAGCGTCGAACAGTACAATCAGCCCCAGCATTTT
NA	TRBV7-9	TRBJ2-2	TRBD1	13	CATTTGGTGELFF	TGTGCCACGACAACAGGGGGTACCGGGGAGCTGTTTTTT
NA	TRBV3-1/TRBV3-2	TRBJ1-1	NA	17	CASSQDPSPGAVTEAFF	TGTGCCAGCAGCCAAGATCCCTCGCCAGGGGCGGTCACTGAAGCTTTCTTT
NA	TRBV7-9	TRBJ2-5	NA	12	CASSRELARQYF	TGTGCCAGCAGCCGAGAACTAGCCCGGCAATACTTC
NA	TRBV18	TRBJ1-1	NA	15	CASSPPGRMNTEAFF	TGTGCCAGCTCACCACCGGGGCGGATGAACACTGAAGCTTTCTTT
NA	TRBV9	TRBJ2-7	NA	16	CASSVARPGGPYEQYF	TGTGCCAGCAGCGTAGCCCGGCCTGGGGGCCCTTACGAGCAGTACTTC
once	TRBV5-4	TRBJ2-5	TRBD1	14	CASSRDPQGETQYF	TGTGCCAGCAGCCGAGACCCACAGGGGGAGACCCAGTACTTC
NA	TRBV5-4	TRBJ1-2	NA	14	CASSVHRVESGYTF	TGTGCCAGCAGCGTCCACAGGGTTGAGAGTGGCTACACCTTC
NA	TRBV12-5	TRBJ2-2	TRBD2	18	CASGFEIRTSGVTGELFF	TGTGCTAGTGGTTTCGAAATACGTACTAGCGGGGTTACCGGGGAGCTGTTTTTT
NA	TRBV7-2	TRBJ2-1	TRBD2	19	CASSLGDSGGLVYYNEQFF	TGTGCCAGCAGCCTGGGGGATTCGGGAGGACTAGTTTACTACAATGAGCAGTTCTTC
NA	TRBV7-9	TRBJ1-2	NA	16	CASSLILGRVAYGYTF	TGTGCCAGCAGCTTAATTTTAGGCAGGGTTGCCTATGGCTACACCTTC
NA	TRBV4-1	TRBJ1-2	NA	12	CASSLPGRPYTF	TGCGCCAGCAGCTTGCCGGGGAGGCCCTACACCTTC
NA	TRBV27	TRBJ2-5	NA	14	CASSSGLWEQTQYF	TGTGCCAGCAGTTCCGGACTTTGGGAACAGACCCAGTACTTC
NA	TRBV5-1	TRBJ2-5	NA	11	CASSIRETQYF	TGCGCCAGCAGCATCCGGGAGACCCAGTACTTC
NA	TRBV5-4	TRBJ2-7	NA	14	CASSLGQVNYEQYF	TGTGCCAGCAGCTTGGGGCAGGTTAACTACGAGCAGTACTTC
NA	TRBV7-2	TRBJ1-5	NA	16	CASSLVLDTHNQPQHF	TGTGCCAGCAGCTTAGTTTTAGACACCCACAATCAGCCCCAGCATTTT
NA	TRBV6-6	TRBJ1-1	TRBD1	12	CASSYGTGEAFF	TGTGCCAGCAGTTACGGGACAGGTGAAGCTTTCTTT
NA	TRBV5-1	TRBJ1-2	TRBD1	14	CASSSGTANYGYTF	TGCGCCAGCAGCTCCGGGACAGCTAACTATGGCTACACCTTC